Presented here are 15 T cell receptor beta chains from one specimen sequenced in a study of blood T cell repertoires in COVID-19. The data were produced by immunoSEQ multiplex PCR, yet TCRdb's version contains in-frame clones alone and is incomplete. The sample contains fewer than 70,000 clones, around 83% of which appear only once. The sample was peripheral blood. The receptor source for this set is a man aged 25 to 40 with COVID-19, enrolled during active disease.

The gene calls are TRBV19 and TRBJ2-1; 7 bases map to TRBD1. Germline V gene data show CDR1 as LNHDA and CDR2 as SQIVND (reference sequence). This CDR3 has 14 residues. The V segment lost 4 bases and the J segment 12 bases; nucleotides outside the gene matches: 12. The CDR3 reads CASSTPGTARSQFF. The CDR3, as DNA: TGTGCCAGTAGTACCCCCGGGACAGCCCGATCGCAGTTCTTC.

The genes are TRBV27 and TRBJ2-3, with 9 bases identical to TRBD2. The CDR3 sequence is 15 residues long. Germline values: CDR1 MNHEY, CDR2 SMNVEV (reference sequence). V lost 1 base and J lost 2; bases outside the gene matches: 1. Here the CDR3 DNA reads TGTGCCAGCAGTTTATTAGCGGGAGCCACAGATACGCAGTATTTT. Translated, it gives CASSLLAGATDTQYF.

The chain uses TRBV5-1 and TRBJ2-5; D is possibly TRBD2 (5 bases). Trimming removed 0 bases from V and 5 bases from J, with 20 bases in between. The CDR3 covers 17 residues. Germline-derived CDR1 and CDR2 are SGHRS and YFSETQ. The CDR3 here is CASSLGFGKSPWETQYF. DNA of the CDR3: TGCGCCAGCAGCTTGGGTTTCGGGAAAAGCCCCTGGGAGACCCAGTACTTC.

The rearrangement joins TRBV28 to TRBJ2-7; D is perhaps TRBD1 (7 bases). Trimming took 5 bases from V and 3 from J, leaving 17 bases between them. This CDR3 has 15 residues. Germline V lookup: CDR1 MDHEN, CDR2 SYDVKM. CDR3 DNA: TGTGCCAGCAGTATTGCGGGACAGATATTCTACGAGCAGTACTTC. Translating gives CASSIAGQIFYEQYF. The full variable domain, completed using reference TRBV28 and TRBJ2-7, is DVKVTQSSRYLVKRTGEKVFLECVQDMDHENMFWYRQDPGLGLRLIYFSYDVKMKEKGDIPEGYSVSREKKERFSLILESASTNQTSMYLCASSIAGQIFYEQYFGPGTRLTVT.

This rearrangement joins TRBV9 to TRBJ1-1, with TRBD1 identical over 8 bases. There are 15 residues in the CDR3. J gave up 4 bases and V 3 bases, and 8 bases lay outside the gene matches. Per the germline V gene, CDR1 is SGDLS and CDR2 is YYNGEE. CDR3 in DNA: TGTGCCAGCAGCGCCCCCGGGACAGGTGGCACTGAAGCTTTCTTT. This encodes CASSAPGTGGTEAFF.

The V gene is TRBV5-1, the J gene TRBJ2-5; D is unresolved. Germline CDR1 and CDR2: SGHRS and YFSETQ. Trimming pared 0 bases from V and 2 bases from J, leaving 5 bases between. This CDR3 has 13 residues. Written as DNA, the CDR3 is TGCGCCAGCAGCTTGGGACAACAAGAGACCCAGTACTTC. The encoded protein is CASSLGQQETQYF. Supplemented by reference TRBV5-1 and TRBJ2-5, the full variable domain reads KAGVTQTPRYLIKTRGQQVTLSCSPISGHRSVSWYQQTPGQGLQFLFEYFSETQRNKGNFPGRFSGRQFSNSRSEMNVSTLELGDSALYLCASSLGQQETQYFGPGTRLLVL.

The chain couples TRBV4-1 to TRBJ1-1; D may be TRBD1 (5 bases). V shed 9 bases and J shed 5 bases, with 13 bases lying between them. The CDR3 has 12 amino acids. CDR1 is MGHRA and CDR2 is YSYEKL in the germline V gene. The CDR3 protein is CASRQGATEAFF. CDR3 DNA sequence: TGCGCCAGTCGGCAAGGGGCGACTGAAGCTTTCTTT.

This clone was detected only once. This chain connects TRBV27 to TRBJ2-7; a possible D gene is TRBD1 (7 bases). CDR1 is MNHEY and CDR2 is SMNVEV in the germline V gene (reference sequence). V was pared by 5 bases and J by 0 bases, with 14 bases between. This CDR3 contains 15 residues. The CDR3 DNA reads TGTGCCAGCAGTCGCCAGGGGGGAAGCTCCTACGAGCAGTACTTC. The encoded protein is CASSRQGGSSYEQYF.

CDR3: CATSSSTHWGGGGTDTQYF. The DNA of the CDR3 is TGTGCCACCAGCAGCTCAACCCATTGGGGGGGAGGAGGGACAGATACGCAGTATTTT. V is TRBV15 and J is TRBJ2-3, with 7 bases lining up with TRBD2. CDR1 and CDR2 (germline): LNHNV, YYDKDF (reference sequence). The CDR3 runs 19 residues. V shed 3 bases and J 3 bases; nucleotides not matched to a gene: 18.

The chain couples TRBV27 to TRBJ2-7; 8 nucleotides line up with TRBD2. The germline V gene has CDR1 MNHEY and CDR2 SMNVEV (reference sequence). The CDR3 is made up of 15 amino acids. V trimming: 6 bases; J trimming: 3 bases; junction bases outside the gene matches: 10. As DNA, the CDR3 is TGTGCCAGCAGCCGACGGACTAGCATGATCTACGAGCAGTACTTC. This sequence encodes CASSRRTSMIYEQYF.

This rearrangement joins TRBV28 to TRBJ2-1; maybe TRBD2 (6 bases). Germline loops: CDR1 MDHEN, CDR2 SYDVKM. Trimming took 2 bases from V and 7 from J, leaving 15 bases between them. CDR3 size: 15 residues. The CDR3 loop is CASSLIGGVGNEQFF. In DNA form, the CDR3 reads TGTGCCAGCAGTTTAATCGGGGGTGTAGGTAATGAGCAGTTCTTC. Complete variable domain (other parts from reference TRBV28 and TRBJ2-1): DVKVTQSSRYLVKRTGEKVFLECVQDMDHENMFWYRQDPGLGLRLIYFSYDVKMKEKGDIPEGYSVSREKKERFSLILESASTNQTSMYLCASSLIGGVGNEQFFGPGTRLTVL.

The chain carries TRBV11-2 and TRBJ2-7; D may be TRBD2 (7 bases). The CDR3 totals 14 residues. Germline loops: CDR1 SGHAT, CDR2 FQNNGV. The V and J ends lost 3 bases and 4 bases respectively, with 13 bases between them. The CDR3: CASSLGGALYEQYF. The DNA of the CDR3 is TGTGCCAGCAGCTTGGGGGGGGCCTTATACGAGCAGTACTTC.

This clone was observed once. The gene calls are TRBV7-2 and TRBJ2-1; weak D call: TRBD2 (6 bases). This CDR3 contains 13 residues. CDR1 SGHTA and CDR2 FQGNSA come from the germline V gene. With 10 bases removed from V and 0 bases from J, the gap between germline ends came to 10 bases. CDR3 residues: CAIRRGSYNEQFF. DNA of the CDR3: TGTGCCATTAGGAGGGGCTCCTACAATGAGCAGTTCTTC. The full variable domain, its missing parts supplied by reference TRBV7-2 and TRBJ2-1, is GAGVSQSPSNKVTEKGKDVELRCDPISGHTALYWYRQSLGQGLEFLIYFQGNSAPDKSGLPSDRFSAERTGGSVSTLTIQRTQQEDSAVYLCAIRRGSYNEQFFGPGTRLTVL.

The V gene is TRBV7-8, the J gene TRBJ2-2; TRBD1 matches 8 bases. The CDR3 has 14 amino acids. V lost 5 bases and J lost 5; bases outside the gene matches: 4. Germline values: CDR1 SGHVS, CDR2 FQNEAQ. The CDR3 here is CASSRTGGTGELFF. For the CDR3, the DNA is TGTGCCAGCAGCCGTACAGGGGGAACCGGGGAGCTGTTTTTT.

The chain couples TRBV5-5 to TRBJ2-5; tentative D call: TRBD1 (7 bases). In germline, CDR1 is SGHKS, CDR2 YYEKEE (reference sequence). The ends were cut back, 4 bases at V and 4 bases at J, with 14 bases in the middle. The CDR3 runs to 14 residues. DNA of the CDR3: TGTGCCAGCAGCGGAGGGGGACAGACAGAGACCCAGTACTTC. It encodes CASSGGGQTETQYF.